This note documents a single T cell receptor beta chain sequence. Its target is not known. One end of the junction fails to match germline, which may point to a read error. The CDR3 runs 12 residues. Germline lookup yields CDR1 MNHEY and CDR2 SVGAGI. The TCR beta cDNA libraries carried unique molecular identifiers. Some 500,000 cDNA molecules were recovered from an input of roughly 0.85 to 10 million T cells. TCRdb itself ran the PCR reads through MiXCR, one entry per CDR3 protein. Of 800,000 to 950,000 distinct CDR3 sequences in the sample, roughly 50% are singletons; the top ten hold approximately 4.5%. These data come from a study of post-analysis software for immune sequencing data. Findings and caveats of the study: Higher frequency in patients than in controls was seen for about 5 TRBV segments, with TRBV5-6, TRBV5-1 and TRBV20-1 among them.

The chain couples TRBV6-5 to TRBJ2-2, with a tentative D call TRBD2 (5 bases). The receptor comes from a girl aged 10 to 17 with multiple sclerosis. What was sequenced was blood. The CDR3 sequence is CASSHNTGERFF. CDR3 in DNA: TGTGCCAGCAGTCACAACACCGGGGAGCGGTTTTTT.